Presented here are 15 T cell receptor beta chains from one specimen sequenced in a study of T cell repertoires in cytomegalovirus infection. A single record per CDR3 protein comes from TCRdb applying MiXCR to the reads. The sample consists of 680,000 or so distinct CDR3 sequences, less than 40% of them appearing once. The specimen was PBMCs. The origin of the receptors is a human donor in good health (CMV status not recorded). Some clones in this sample may be carry-over from other donors' samples.

The J gene is TRBJ1-1, the V gene TRBV5-6, with D tentatively TRBD1 (5 bases). The CDR3 extends over 17 amino acids. Germline V gene lookup returns CDR1 SGHDT and CDR2 YYEEEE. Trimming cost V 0 bases and J 4 bases, with 19 bases left between them. In nucleotides, the CDR3 is TGTGCCAGCAGCTTGGTGGGAGGGGATGGATTGAGCACTGAAGCTTTCTTT. It codes for CASSLVGGDGLSTEAFF.

J is TRBJ1-5 and V is TRBV6-5; weak D call: TRBD1 (6 bases). The CDR3 is 15 residues long. Germline CDR1 and CDR2: MNHEY and SVGAGI. V was clipped by 5 bases and J by 3 bases, with 14 bases between them. CDR3 DNA sequence: TGTGCCAGCAGTCGAACCGGGACACACAATCAGCCCCAGCATTTT. Protein: CASSRTGTHNQPQHF.

The V and J genes are TRBV10-3 and TRBJ2-3; unclear D gene. Per germline, CDR1 ENHRY and CDR2 SYGVKD. The V end was cut by 3 bases, the J end by 0 bases, with 10 bases between. This CDR3 comprises 15 residues. The CDR3 DNA sequence: TGTGCCATCAGTGACGTGAGCCGTAGCACAGATACGCAGTATTTT. Its protein is CAISDVSRSTDTQYF.

In its sample, this clonotype was seen a few times. The J gene is TRBJ1-4, the V gene TRBV6-6, with D perhaps matching TRBD1 (6 bases). Germline-derived CDR1 and CDR2 are MNHNY and SVGAGI (reference sequence). Trimming removed 6 bases from V and 3 bases from J, with 14 bases in between. There are 15 residues in the CDR3. CDR3 DNA sequence: TGTGCCAGCAGGGACAGTCCCAACTCTAATGAAAAACTGTTTTTT. It translates to CASRDSPNSNEKLFF.

The chain joins TRBV29-1 to TRBJ2-1; the D gene is possibly TRBD1 (5 bases). Trimming removed 1 base from V and 5 bases from J, with 12 bases in between. The CDR3 sequence is 14 residues long. Germline assignment: CDR1 SQVTM and CDR2 ANQGSEA. CDR3 coding DNA: TGCAGCGTTGAAGGGACGGACAACCACAATGAGCAGTTCTTC. Its protein is CSVEGTDNHNEQFF.

The chain combines TRBV12-3 or TRBV12-4 with TRBJ2-3, with D possibly TRBD2 on 6 matching bases. V was trimmed by 2 bases and J by 0 bases, leaving 18 bases between them. The CDR3 totals 18 residues. The CDR3 protein is CASSLRDRRGLSTDTQYF. The CDR3 region has the DNA TGTGCCAGCAGTTTACGTGACCGGCGGGGCCTTAGCACAGATACGCAGTATTTT.

This clonotype was recorded a few times. CDR3 coding DNA: TGTGCCAGTTCCGGGCTAGCGGAGTACAATGAGCAGTTCTTC. Protein: CASSGLAEYNEQFF. The chain combines TRBV12-3 or TRBV12-4 with TRBJ2-1; 7 bases line up with TRBD2. V lost 9 bases to trimming and J lost 4 bases; unmatched junction nucleotides: 9. The CDR3 has 14 amino acids.

The rearrangement joins TRBV7-6 to TRBJ1-1, with 10 bases aligning to TRBD1. The junction had 5 bases not matched to a gene; V was cut back by 0 bases and J by 4 bases. Germline CDR1 and CDR2: SGHVS and FNYEAQ. The CDR3 length is 16 residues. CDR3 sequence (DNA): TGTGCCAGCAGCTTAGCGGGACAGGGGTTGGGCACTGAAGCTTTCTTT. It codes for CASSLAGQGLGTEAFF. Complete variable domain (other parts from reference TRBV7-6 and TRBJ1-1): GAGVSQSPRYKVTKRGQDVALRCDPISGHVSLYWYRQALGQGPEFLTYFNYEAQQDKSGLPNDRFSAERPEGSISTLTIQRTEQRDSAMYRCASSLAGQGLGTEAFFGQGTRLTVV.

Remarks on this clonotype: Because it lacks the conserved phenylalanine or tryptophan at the end, this CDR3 is likely a read error. The chain has TRBV7-9 and TRBJ2-7; a possible D gene is TRBD1 (6 bases). Trimming took 6 bases from V and 2 from J, leaving 14 bases between them. The CDR3 runs 14 residues. CDR1 is SEHNR and CDR2 is FQNEAQ in the germline V gene (reference sequence). This CDR3 is CASSYRAGPYEQYL. The CDR3 nucleotides read TGTGCCAGCAGTTACAGGGCAGGCCCCTACGAGCAGTACTTA.

On this clonotype itself: The junction departs from the called germline gene at one end, perhaps through a read error. The gene calls are TRBV20-1 and TRBJ2-6; D is tentatively TRBD1 or TRBD2 (6 bases each). From germline, CDR1 is DFQATT and CDR2 SNEGSKA (reference sequence). The CDR3 extends over 20 amino acids. The DNA for the CDR3 is TGCAGTTCTAGAGATGAGGGGGGCAGGACCGGTTTCTCTGGGGCCAACGTCCTGACTTTC. The encoded protein is CSSRDEGGRTGFSGANVLTF.

This chain joins TRBV6-6 and TRBJ2-7; D not certain. CDR3 length: 13 amino acids. Germline V CDR1 and CDR2: MNHNY, SVGAGI (reference sequence). V was cut by 8 bases and J by 0 bases, with 11 bases left in between. The CDR3 DNA reads as TGTGCCAGCGTCCCCCAAACCTCCTACGAGCAGTACTTC. Its protein product is CASVPQTSYEQYF.

This clonotype was detected once. It is likely a read error, because the conserved phenylalanine at the end of the CDR3 is missing. The chain is built from TRBV7-8 and TRBJ2-3, with 9 bases that match TRBD2. Germline CDR1 reads SGHVS; CDR2 reads FQNEAQ. The CDR3 extends over 14 amino acids. This chain's CDR3 is CASGLAGRTETQYL. CDR3 DNA sequence: TGTGCCAGCGGCCTAGCGGGACGAACAGAGACGCAGTATTTG.

The chain uses TRBV6-8 and TRBJ2-1; the D gene could be TRBD1 or TRBD2 (5 bases each). Deletions cut 6 bases from V and 4 bases from J, with 19 bases between. CDR3 size: 16 residues. Germline values: CDR1 MNHGY, CDR2 SAAAGT. The CDR3 nucleotides read TGTGCCAGCAGCGCAACGAGGGGTGGTCGGTACAATGAGCAGTTCTTC. Protein: CASSATRGGRYNEQFF.

This clonotype was seen ten or more times. V is TRBV7-2 and J is TRBJ2-3, with 9 bases fitting TRBD2. Germline-derived CDR1 and CDR2 are SGHTA and FQGNSA. Losses at the gene ends were 5 bases for V and 3 bases for J; bases not matched to a gene: 9. The CDR3 runs 16 residues. CDR3: CASSPVSGRGTDTQYF. The CDR3 coding sequence is TGTGCCAGCAGCCCGGTTAGCGGGAGAGGGACAGATACGCAGTATTTT.

The table lists this clonotype with a few counts. The J gene is TRBJ2-3, the V gene TRBV28, with 7 bases identical to TRBD1. Germline V gene sequence: CDR1 MDHEN, CDR2 SYDVKM. The CDR3 is 18 residues long. V gave up 6 bases and J gave up 2 bases; unmatched junction bases: 17. The CDR3 is CASRLIQQGNWPTDTQYF. CDR3 in DNA: TGTGCCAGCAGACTCATTCAACAGGGGAATTGGCCCACAGATACGCAGTATTTT.